This T cell receptor beta chain originates from a study of control samples from healthy donors and cancer patients. This clone was observed once. The assay was immunoSEQ multiplex PCR, and TCRdb's table has in-frame clones only and misses some. The sample has about 170,000 clones; approximately 94% are singletons. The germline CDR1 and CDR2 sequences are KGHSH and LQKENI. The CDR3 totals 13 residues. V lost 6 bases and J lost 13, with 16 bases in between. The rearrangement links TRBV18 to TRBJ1-6; D uncertain. This receptor was taken from a woman in her late teens or twenties in good health. The sequenced material came from blood. The CDR3 DNA reads TGTGCCAGCTCTCCCCGGGATAACGGCCCCCTCCACTTT. It is translated as CASSPRDNGPLHF.